The 3 T cell receptor beta chains below come from one sample, sequenced in a study of T-cell reconstitution after alpha-beta-depleted transplantation in children. Unique molecular identifiers featured in how the TCRbeta library was prepared. In TCRdb, the PCR reads were re-called with MiXCR into one record per CDR3 protein. The table shows 330,000 or so distinct CDR3 sequences, with around 9.1% occurring only once. The specimen comprised PBMCs, sampled before TCRalphabeta/CD19-depleted stem cell transplant. The receptor source for this set is a boy under two years old with acute myeloid leukemia, due to receive a stem cell transplant.

This clonotype occurred many times. The chain is built from TRBV5-1 and TRBJ2-5, with 11 bases fitting TRBD1. The V gene end was trimmed by 2 bases and the J gene end by 5 bases; junction bases not matched to a gene: 2. Germline-derived CDR1 and CDR2 are SGHRS and YFSETQ. The CDR3 runs to 14 residues. The CDR3 DNA is TGCGCCAGCAGCTTCCGGGACAGGGGGGAGACCCAGTACTTC. Its protein is CASSFRDRGETQYF.

This clonotype showed up just a few times. This chain connects TRBV19 to TRBJ2-1; possibly TRBD1 for D (5 bases). Trimming left V 3 bases short and J 6 bases short, with 12 bases between. The CDR3 covers 14 residues. Germline V lookup: CDR1 LNHDA, CDR2 SQIVND (reference sequence). CDR3 protein: CASSIFQGFNEQFF. CDR3 coding DNA: TGTGCCAGTAGTATCTTCCAGGGATTCAATGAGCAGTTCTTC.

There are a few counts of this clonotype. The chain has TRBV29-1 and TRBJ2-3, with 15 bases matching TRBD2. The CDR3 is 15 residues long. Germline loops: CDR1 SQVTM, CDR2 ANQGSEA. Trimming removed 6 bases from V and 3 bases from J; junction bases left unmatched: 4. The CDR3 protein is CSVDGLAGGTDTQYF. Here the CDR3 DNA reads TGCAGCGTAGATGGACTAGCGGGAGGGACAGATACGCAGTATTTT.